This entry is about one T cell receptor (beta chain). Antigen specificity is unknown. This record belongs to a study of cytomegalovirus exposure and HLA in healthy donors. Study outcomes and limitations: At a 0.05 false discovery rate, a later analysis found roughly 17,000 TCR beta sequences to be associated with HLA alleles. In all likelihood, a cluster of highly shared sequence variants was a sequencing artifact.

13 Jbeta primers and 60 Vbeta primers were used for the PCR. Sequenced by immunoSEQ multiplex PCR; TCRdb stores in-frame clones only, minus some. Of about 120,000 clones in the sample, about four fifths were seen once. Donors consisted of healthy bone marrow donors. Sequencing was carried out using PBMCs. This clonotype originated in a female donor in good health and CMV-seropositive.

The chain's CDR3 is CASSYSLGQGGTEAFF. CDR3 bases: TGTGCCAGCAGTTACTCATTGGGACAAGGGGGCACTGAAGCTTTCTTT. The V and J genes are TRBV6-5 and TRBJ1-1; tentatively, D is TRBD1 (6 bases). The CDR3 is 16 residues long. V lost 0 bases, J lost 4 bases, and 15 bases lay in between. CDR1 MNHEY and CDR2 SVGAGI come from the germline V gene.